Listed below are T cell receptor beta chains from one sample, sequenced in a study of blood T cell repertoires in COVID-19. Sequencing used immunoSEQ multiplex PCR; TCRdb keeps in-frame clones, though not all of them. This table holds 65,000 to 85,000 clones, 75% to 85% found once. The sample consisted of peripheral blood. Every receptor here comes from a woman aged 80 or over with active or convalescent COVID-19. CDR3s leave out the opening cysteine and the closing phenylalanine or tryptophan.

V: TRBV19
CDR3: ASSIVGTGKTEAF

V: TRBV4-3
CDR3: ASSQDPGLAIGELF

V: TRBV11-1
CDR3: ASSQMHYEQY

V: TRBV18
CDR3: ASSPVGALNTEAF

V: TRBV5-1
CDR3: ASRLGQGQGEH

V: TRBV2
CDR3: ASRVGVLNTEAF

V: TRBV5-4
CDR3: ASSGTRGNYGYT

V: TRBV5-5
CDR3: ASSLSGATYHEQF

V: TRBV5-5
CDR3: ASSLARLANHAGLEQY

V: TRBV4-2
CDR3: ASSPRSGNTIY

V: TRBV4-3
CDR3: ASSQDRRYEQY

V: TRBV7-9
CDR3: ASSSGGSSNTQY